The 8 T cell receptor beta chains listed next were all sequenced from one sample in a study of neoadjuvant anti-PD-1 for oral cavity cancer. The data were produced by immunoSEQ multiplex PCR, yet TCRdb's version contains in-frame clones alone and is incomplete. The data show approximately 8,800 clones, around 66% seen once. Time point meaning: after neoadjuvant nivolumab, at surgical resection. Sequenced here: PBMCs, sampled after nivolumab (anti-PD-1) treatment. These receptor sequences come from a person aged 35 to 85 with oral cavity squamous cell carcinoma.

This rearrangement joins TRBV5-8 to TRBJ2-3; unclear D gene. Germline V gene data show CDR1 as SGHTS and CDR2 as YDEGEE. The germline V and J ends were trimmed by 1 base and 5 bases, with 5 bases remaining between them. The CDR3 extends over 12 amino acids. The DNA of the CDR3 is TGTGCCAGCAGCTTGTATGGAGATACGCAGTATTTT. It codes for CASSLYGDTQYF.

The rearrangement links TRBV12-5 to TRBJ2-2; 7 bases map to TRBD1. Germline V gene sequence: CDR1 LGHNT, CDR2 FRNRAP. Germline trimming cut 6 bases from V and 1 base from J; bases unmatched to any gene: 2. The CDR3 loop spans 14 amino acids. In DNA form, the CDR3 reads TGTGCTAGTGGCCGGGACAGGAACACCGGGGAGCTGTTTTTT. Amino acids: CASGRDRNTGELFF.

The rearrangement links TRBV19 to TRBJ2-3; TRBD1 is a possible D gene (5 bases). From germline, CDR1 is LNHDA and CDR2 SQIVND (reference sequence). Trimming removed 5 bases from V and 7 bases from J, with 10 bases in between. The CDR3 consists of 12 residues. The CDR3 nucleotides are TGTGCCAGTAGTTGGGGCCGAAATACGCAGTATTTT. Its translation is CASSWGRNTQYF. Complete variable domain (other parts from reference TRBV19 and TRBJ2-3): DGGITQSPKYLFRKEGQNVTLSCEQNLNHDAMYWYRQDPGQGLRLIYYSQIVNDFQKGDIAEGYSVSREKKESFPLTVTSAQKNPTAFYLCASSWGRNTQYFGPGTRLTVL.

The rearrangement joins TRBV9 to TRBJ2-5; 7 bases match TRBD2. Germline V lookup: CDR1 SGDLS, CDR2 YYNGEE. V dropped 4 bases and J dropped 4; count of bases not matched to a gene: 4. The CDR3 runs to 13 residues. The CDR3 DNA reads TGTGCCAGCAGCCCTAGCGGAGGAGAGACCCAGTACTTC. Its translation is CASSPSGGETQYF.

Here the CDR3 reads CASSERWGQDTEAFF. The CDR3 nucleotides are TGTGCCAGCAGTGAAAGGTGGGGGCAGGACACTGAAGCTTTCTTT. The chain recombines TRBV6-1 with TRBJ1-1; perhaps TRBD1 as D (6 bases). The germline CDR1 and CDR2 sequences are MNHNS and SASEGT. The CDR3 runs 15 residues. Trimming pared 2 bases from V and 3 bases from J, leaving 13 bases between.

This clone has just a few counts. The rearrangement links TRBV5-1 to TRBJ1-2; the match to TRBD1 covers 7 bases. This CDR3 is built from 14 residues. Germline V gene lookup returns CDR1 SGHRS and CDR2 YFSETQ. V lost 3 bases, J lost 8 bases, and 10 bases stayed unmatched. The CDR3 DNA follows: TGCGCCAGCAGCTCCCCGGGACAGCCGTGGGGCTACACCTTC. Its translation: CASSSPGQPWGYTF.

This chain connects TRBV6-5 to TRBJ2-2, with no clear D. V was trimmed by 8 bases and J by 4 bases, leaving 14 bases between them. CDR3 length equals 14 residues. Germline V gene data show CDR1 as MNHEY and CDR2 as SVGAGI. CDR3 bases: TGTGCCAGCGCCGAGGTACGGAGCACCGGGGAGCTGTTTTTT. Translated: CASAEVRSTGELFF.

The chain uses TRBV7-8 and TRBJ1-6, with D tentatively TRBD1 (5 bases). Germline values: CDR1 SGHVS, CDR2 FQNEAQ. Trimming took off 5 bases at V and 7 bases at J, with 15 bases between the two ends. This CDR3 contains 15 residues. The CDR3 nucleotides are TGTGCCAGCAGCCTAACCGACAGCAAAAATTCACCCCTCCACTTT. Its translation is CASSLTDSKNSPLHF.